Listed here are 22 T cell receptor beta chains from one sample, sequenced in a study of OX40 agonist ivuxolimab in advanced cancers. Assay: immunoSEQ multiplex PCR; the TCRdb copy retains only in-frame clones and omits some. The sample includes approximately 80,000 clones, about 90% of them seen just once. The specimen was CD4+ or CD8+ T cells sorted from blood, collected in a trial of the OX40 agonist ivuxolimab. These TCRs come from an adult with an advanced solid tumor such as melanoma, head and neck, liver or kidney cancer.

The table lists this clone with a few counts. The rearrangement uses TRBV19 and TRBJ1-5; no reliable D call. CDR1 is LNHDA, CDR2 SQIVND, per germline (reference sequence). With 1 base removed from V and 2 bases from J, the gap between germline ends came to 3 bases. The CDR3 is made up of 13 amino acids. The CDR3 DNA is TGTGCCAGTAGTATAGTGGGCAATCAGCCCCAGCATTTT. Translating it yields CASSIVGNQPQHF.

The rearrangement uses TRBV30 and TRBJ2-7, with no clear D. The germline V gene has CDR1 GTSNPN and CDR2 SVGIG (reference sequence). The CDR3 contains 13 residues. Trimming removed 8 bases at V and 2 bases at J, with 16 bases between. As DNA, the CDR3 is TGTGCCGTTGGCCCCGGTGGGACCTACGAGCAGTACTTC. Translating gives CAVGPGGTYEQYF.

The CDR3 DNA reads as TGTGCCAGCAGACGGGACGGGTCCTACGAGCAGTACTTC. This encodes CASRRDGSYEQYF. The chain joins TRBV6-1 to TRBJ2-7, with D possibly called TRBD1 or TRBD2 (5 bases each). Germline loops: CDR1 MNHNS, CDR2 SASEGT. The V end lost 6 bases, the J end lost 1 base, and 10 bases lay between the germline ends. The CDR3 runs to 13 residues.

The CDR3 DNA is TGTGCCTGGAGTGGCGGGTCCTACGAGCAGTACGTC. It specifies CAWSGGSYEQYV. The chain is built from TRBV30 and TRBJ2-7; tentatively, D is TRBD2 (5 bases). Trimming shortened V by 1 base and J by 1 base, and 5 bases separated the two germline ends. CDR3 length: 12 residues. CDR1 and CDR2 (germline): GTSNPN, SVGIG (reference sequence).

This chain uses TRBV11-2 with TRBJ2-1; D not resolved. V dropped 5 bases and J dropped 5 bases, with 7 bases sitting between them. The germline V gene has CDR1 SGHAT and CDR2 FQNNGV. The CDR3 runs 12 residues. Here the CDR3 reads CASSRNNNEQFF. CDR3 nucleotides: TGTGCCAGCAGCCGCAATAACAATGAGCAGTTCTTC.

This clone was found once. J is TRBJ2-1 and V is TRBV11-2; D remains ambiguous. Germline V gene lookup returns CDR1 SGHAT and CDR2 FQNNGV. V lost 3 bases, J lost 8 bases, and 11 bases lay in between. This CDR3 comprises 13 residues. This CDR3 is CASSFVWRHEQFF. Written as DNA, the CDR3 is TGTGCCAGCAGCTTTGTATGGCGCCATGAGCAGTTCTTC.

This chain joins TRBV6-5 and TRBJ1-1; perhaps TRBD1 as D (6 bases). The ends were cut back, 0 bases at V and 1 base at J, with 12 bases in the middle. The germline gives CDR1 MNHEY, CDR2 SVGAGI. The CDR3 runs 16 residues. CDR3 sequence: CASSYSSGGWNTEAFF. The DNA for the CDR3 is TGTGCCAGCAGTTACTCGTCGGGGGGCTGGAACACTGAAGCTTTCTTT.

This rearrangement joins TRBV15 to TRBJ2-2; D is undetermined. Trimming cost V 8 bases and J 4 bases, with 11 bases left between them. The CDR3 has 13 residues. Germline V lookup: CDR1 LNHNV, CDR2 YYDKDF (reference sequence). This chain's CDR3 is CATSSASTGELFF. In nucleotides, the CDR3 is TGTGCCACCTCCTCCGCGTCCACCGGGGAGCTGTTTTTT.

J is TRBJ2-1 and V is TRBV6-5; a possible D gene is TRBD2 (6 bases). From germline, CDR1 is MNHEY and CDR2 SVGAGI. This CDR3 region has 14 residues. Trimming cost V 1 base and J 5 bases, with 9 bases left between them. The DNA of the CDR3 is TGTGCCAGCAGTTACTTGGGACTTAACAATGAGCAGTTCTTC. Translated, it gives CASSYLGLNNEQFF.

In its sample, this clone was seen once. J is TRBJ2-1 and V is TRBV7-6; 11 nucleotides agree with TRBD2. CDR3 length equals 15 residues. After removal of 5 bases from V and 6 bases from J, the junction contained 6 bases not matched to a gene. Germline CDR1 and CDR2: SGHVS and FNYEAQ. In nucleotides, the CDR3 is TGTGCCAGCAGCCTACTAGCGGGAGCCACCAATGAGCAGTTCTTC. Amino acid sequence: CASSLLAGATNEQFF.

As concerns this clone: Relative to the germline gene, one junction end is altered; a read error may explain this. The chain recombines TRBV9 with TRBJ1-4; no definite D call. Germline CDR1 SGDLS, CDR2 YYNGEE. CDR3 size: 10 residues. Here the CDR3 reads CASSGPKSHF. The CDR3 DNA follows: TGTGCCAGCAGCGGCCCCAAGTCCCATTTT.

The chain recombines TRBV20-1 with TRBJ2-7; D unclear. Germline CDR1 is DFQATT and CDR2 is SNEGSKA (reference sequence). The CDR3 contains 11 residues. V gave up 5 bases and J gave up 4 bases, with 9 bases separating them. CDR3 sequence reads: CSAELGYEQYF. The CDR3 DNA follows: TGCAGTGCTGAGCTGGGTTACGAGCAGTACTTC.

The chain has TRBV7-9 and TRBJ2-7; 7 positions agree with TRBD1. Germline V gives CDR1 SEHNR, CDR2 FQNEAQ (reference sequence). The ends lost 4 bases at V and 3 bases at J; junction bases unmatched: 15. The CDR3 sequence is 17 residues long. The CDR3 sequence is CASSWAQGNPKGYEQYV. The CDR3 DNA is TGTGCCAGCAGCTGGGCACAGGGGAATCCTAAGGGCTACGAGCAGTACGTC.

The rearrangement links TRBV4-1 to TRBJ2-1; D is perhaps TRBD2 (6 bases). The CDR3 length is 16 residues. V was shortened by 0 bases and J by 4 bases, with 13 bases between the two germline ends. Germline V CDR1 and CDR2: MGHRA, YSYEKL. DNA for the CDR3: TGCGCCAGCAGCCAAGATTTGGCGGGACCGTACAATGAGCAGTTCTTC. It specifies CASSQDLAGPYNEQFF.

V and J are TRBV6-5 and TRBJ1-2, with D perhaps TRBD1 (5 bases). CDR3 length equals 16 residues. Trimming pared 2 bases from V and 5 bases from J, leaving 18 bases between. In germline, CDR1 is MNHEY, CDR2 SVGAGI. CDR3 region: CASSYRRIGTKYGYTF. For the CDR3, the DNA is TGTGCCAGCAGTTACCGAAGGATAGGGACGAAATATGGCTACACCTTC.

This chain joins TRBV28 and TRBJ2-7, with D possibly matching TRBD1 (5 bases). The germline V gene has CDR1 MDHEN and CDR2 SYDVKM. The CDR3 loop spans 14 amino acids. V lost 1 base and J lost 5, with 12 bases in between. The CDR3 DNA is TGTGCCAGCAGTTTATCGCAGGGATTGGACGAGCAGTACTTC. Protein: CASSLSQGLDEQYF.

This clone is labeled as medium-sized. The chain joins TRBV4-2 to TRBJ2-2, with 11 nucleotides matching TRBD1. The CDR3 contains 15 residues. Unmatched junction bases numbered 1, after V lost 1 base and J lost 6 bases. The V gene's germline CDR1 is LGHNA and CDR2 YNFKEQ. This CDR3 is CASSQGTGGAGELFF. DNA for the CDR3: TGTGCCAGCAGCCAAGGGACAGGGGGCGCCGGGGAGCTGTTTTTT.

This chain connects TRBV6-1 to TRBJ2-2; unclear D gene. Germline CDR1 and CDR2: MNHNS and SASEGT. The CDR3 covers 11 residues. V was trimmed by 6 bases and J by 4 bases, leaving 3 bases between them. CDR3 in DNA: TGTGCCAGCAGCCTCACCGGGGAGCTGTTTTTT. It yields the protein CASSLTGELFF.

The V call is TRBV28, the J call TRBJ2-4; D possibly corresponds to TRBD2 (5 bases). Germline CDR1 reads MDHEN; CDR2 reads SYDVKM. The CDR3 sequence is 14 residues long. V lost 3 bases to trimming and J lost 9 bases, with 15 bases between them. CDR3 residues: CASSFKRRSAIQYF. In DNA, the CDR3 is TGTGCCAGCAGTTTTAAACGACGTAGCGCCATTCAGTACTTC.

The gene calls are TRBV2 and TRBJ2-5; 12 bases map to TRBD2. There are 15 residues in the CDR3. Looked up from germline, CDR1 is SNHLY and CDR2 is FYNNEI. J lost 1 base, V lost 6 bases, and 3 bases had no gene match. The CDR3 is CASRKTSGGQETQYF. DNA for the CDR3: TGTGCCAGCAGGAAGACTAGCGGGGGCCAAGAGACCCAGTACTTC.

In this sample, this clone turned up once. J is TRBJ2-1 and V is TRBV7-9; 7 nucleotides align to TRBD2. Trimming cost V 3 bases and J 8 bases; bases outside gene matches: 10. CDR1 SEHNR and CDR2 FQNEAQ come from the germline V gene (reference sequence). CDR3 length: 15 residues. In DNA, the CDR3 is TGTGCCAGCAGCTTTTCGGAGCTAGCGGTAGATGAGCAGTTCTTC. Translation: CASSFSELAVDEQFF.

Note on this clone: The same CDR3 can be traced to other DNA sequences in this sample. V is TRBV5-1 and J is TRBJ2-1; D not resolved. The CDR3 contains 13 residues. V lost 1 base to trimming and J lost 3 bases, with 5 bases between them. Germline CDR1 is SGHRS and CDR2 is YFSETQ. In nucleotides, the CDR3 is TGCGCCAGCAGCTTGAACGGCTACAATGAGCAGTTCTTC. Its protein is CASSLNGYNEQFF.